The subject of this entry is one T cell receptor beta chain. CDR3 length: 17 residues. The trim removed 6 bases at V and 8 bases at J, leaving 13 bases unmatched. Germline CDR1 is MDHEN and CDR2 is SYDVKM. This sample is drawn from a study of blood T cell repertoires in COVID-19. In the authors' methods: Scientists estimated how many nucleated cells there were by amplifying reference gene primers. Here immunoSEQ multiplex PCR was the method, and the copy in TCRdb shows in-frame clones only, minus some. D and trimming were read from the DNA, whereas the V and J calls and clone size are those reported in that table. The sample consists of over 130,000 clones, 80% to 85% of them appearing once.

The source is a human donor in a cohort sampled during active COVID-19. The sample comprised peripheral blood. The chain carries TRBV28 and TRBJ1-6; 10 positions agree with TRBD1. The CDR3 coding sequence is TGTGCCAGCAGGCCAGGGACAGGGGTAATAGAGGATTCACCCCTCCACTTT. Protein product: CASRPGTGVIEDSPLHF.